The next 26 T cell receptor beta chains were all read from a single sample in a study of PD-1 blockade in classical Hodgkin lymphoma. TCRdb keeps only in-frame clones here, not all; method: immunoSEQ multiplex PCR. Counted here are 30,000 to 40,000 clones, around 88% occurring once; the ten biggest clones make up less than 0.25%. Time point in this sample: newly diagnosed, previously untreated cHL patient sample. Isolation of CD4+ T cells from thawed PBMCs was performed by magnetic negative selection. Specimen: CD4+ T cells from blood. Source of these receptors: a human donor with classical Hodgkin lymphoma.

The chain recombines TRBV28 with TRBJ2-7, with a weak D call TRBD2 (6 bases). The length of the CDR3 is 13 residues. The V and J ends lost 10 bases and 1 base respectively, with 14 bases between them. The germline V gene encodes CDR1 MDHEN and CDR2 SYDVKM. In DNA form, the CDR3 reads TGTGCCACAGGGACTGACTTTTCCTACGAGCAGTACTTC. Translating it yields CATGTDFSYEQYF.

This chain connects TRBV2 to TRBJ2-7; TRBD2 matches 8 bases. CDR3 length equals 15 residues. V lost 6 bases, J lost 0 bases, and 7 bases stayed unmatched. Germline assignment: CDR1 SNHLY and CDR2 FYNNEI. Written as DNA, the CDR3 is TGTGCCAGCAGCGTAGCGGGGTCGAGCTCCTACGAGCAGTACTTC. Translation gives CASSVAGSSSYEQYF.

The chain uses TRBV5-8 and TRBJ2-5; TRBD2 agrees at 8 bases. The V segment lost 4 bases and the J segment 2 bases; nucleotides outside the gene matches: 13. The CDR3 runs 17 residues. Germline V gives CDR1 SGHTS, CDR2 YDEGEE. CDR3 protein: CASSRPLGLVPQETQYF. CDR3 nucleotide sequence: TGTGCCAGCAGCCGACCCCTGGGACTAGTACCACAAGAGACCCAGTACTTC.

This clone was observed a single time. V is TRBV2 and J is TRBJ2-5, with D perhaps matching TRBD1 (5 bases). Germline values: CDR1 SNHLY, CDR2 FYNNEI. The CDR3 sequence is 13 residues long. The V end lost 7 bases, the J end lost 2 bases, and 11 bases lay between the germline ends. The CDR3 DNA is TGTGCCAGCAAGGGGTCCAGACAAGAGACCCAGTACTTC. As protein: CASKGSRQETQYF.

The CDR3 sequence: CASSPGLARSNEQFF. The CDR3 bases are TGTGCCAGCAGCCCGGGACTAGCGCGGAGCAATGAGCAGTTCTTC. The chain employs TRBV7-9 and TRBJ2-1; 10 positions agree with TRBD2. This CDR3 contains 15 residues. With V trimmed by 5 bases and J by 6 bases, 7 bases remained unmatched. CDR1 SEHNR and CDR2 FQNEAQ come from the germline V gene (reference sequence).

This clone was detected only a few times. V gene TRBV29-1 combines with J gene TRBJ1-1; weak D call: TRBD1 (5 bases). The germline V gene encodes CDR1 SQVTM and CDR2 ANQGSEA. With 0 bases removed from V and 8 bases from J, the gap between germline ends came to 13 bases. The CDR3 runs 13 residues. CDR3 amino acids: CSVEDLLWGEAFF. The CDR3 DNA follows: TGCAGCGTTGAAGATCTTCTCTGGGGGGAAGCTTTCTTT.

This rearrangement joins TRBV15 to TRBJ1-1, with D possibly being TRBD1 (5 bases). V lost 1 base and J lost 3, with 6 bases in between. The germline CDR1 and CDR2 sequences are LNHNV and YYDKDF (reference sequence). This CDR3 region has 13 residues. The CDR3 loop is CATSRGGYTEAFF. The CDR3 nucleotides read TGTGCCACCAGCAGAGGGGGCTACACTGAAGCTTTCTTT.

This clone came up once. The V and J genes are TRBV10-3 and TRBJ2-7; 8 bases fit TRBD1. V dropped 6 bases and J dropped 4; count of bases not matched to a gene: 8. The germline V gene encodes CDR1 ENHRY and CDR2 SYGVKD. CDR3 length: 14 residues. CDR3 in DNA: TGTGCCATCAGCCTTACTGGGACAGGATACGAGCAGTACTTC. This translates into CAISLTGTGYEQYF.

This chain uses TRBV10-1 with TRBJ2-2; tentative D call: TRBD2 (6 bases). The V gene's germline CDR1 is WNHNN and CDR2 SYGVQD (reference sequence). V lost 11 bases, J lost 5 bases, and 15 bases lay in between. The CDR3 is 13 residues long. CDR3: CACRDSGTGELFF. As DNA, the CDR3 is TGCGCCTGCCGGGACTCGGGGACCGGGGAGCTGTTTTTT.

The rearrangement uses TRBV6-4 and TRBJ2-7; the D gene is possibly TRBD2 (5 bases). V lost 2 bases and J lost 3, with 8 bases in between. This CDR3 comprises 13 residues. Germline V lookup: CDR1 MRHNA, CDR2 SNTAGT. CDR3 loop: CASSDHEGYEQYF. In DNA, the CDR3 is TGTGCCAGCAGTGACCATGAGGGCTACGAGCAGTACTTC.

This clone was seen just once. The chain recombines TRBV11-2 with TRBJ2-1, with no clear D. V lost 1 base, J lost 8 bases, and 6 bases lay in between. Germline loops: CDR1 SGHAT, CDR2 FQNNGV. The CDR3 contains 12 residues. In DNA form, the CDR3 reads TGTGCCAGCAGCTTAGGTGTCGATGAGCAGTTCTTC. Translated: CASSLGVDEQFF.

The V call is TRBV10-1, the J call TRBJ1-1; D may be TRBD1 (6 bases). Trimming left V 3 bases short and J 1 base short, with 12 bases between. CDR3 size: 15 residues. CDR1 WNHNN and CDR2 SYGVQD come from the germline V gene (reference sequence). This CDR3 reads CASSDHRGGNTEAFF. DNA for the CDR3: TGCGCCAGCAGTGACCATCGAGGGGGGAACACTGAAGCTTTCTTT.

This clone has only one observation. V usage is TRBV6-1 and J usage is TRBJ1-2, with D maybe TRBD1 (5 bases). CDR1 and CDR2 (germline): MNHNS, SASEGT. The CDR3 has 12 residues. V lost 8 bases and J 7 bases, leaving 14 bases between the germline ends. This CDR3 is CASGAGGSGYTF. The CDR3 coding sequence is TGTGCCAGCGGAGCTGGGGGTTCTGGCTACACCTTC.

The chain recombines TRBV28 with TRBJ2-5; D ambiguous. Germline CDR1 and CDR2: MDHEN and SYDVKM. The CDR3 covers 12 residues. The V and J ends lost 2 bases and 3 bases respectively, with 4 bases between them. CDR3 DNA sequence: TGTGCCAGCAGTTTAATCGAAGAGACCCAGTACTTC. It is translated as CASSLIEETQYF.

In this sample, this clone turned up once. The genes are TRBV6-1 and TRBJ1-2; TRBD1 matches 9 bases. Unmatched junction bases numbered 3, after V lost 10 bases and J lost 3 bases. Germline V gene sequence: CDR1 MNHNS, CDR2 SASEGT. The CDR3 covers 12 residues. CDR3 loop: CANRDRDYGYTF. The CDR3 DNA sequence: TGTGCCAACCGGGACAGGGACTATGGCTACACCTTC.

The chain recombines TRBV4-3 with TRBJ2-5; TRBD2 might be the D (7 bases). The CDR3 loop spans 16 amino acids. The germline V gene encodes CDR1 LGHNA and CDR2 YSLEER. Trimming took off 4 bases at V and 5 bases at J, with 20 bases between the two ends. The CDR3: CASSRGGDPLRETQYF. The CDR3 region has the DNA TGCGCCAGCAGCCGAGGGGGGGACCCATTACGGGAGACCCAGTACTTC.

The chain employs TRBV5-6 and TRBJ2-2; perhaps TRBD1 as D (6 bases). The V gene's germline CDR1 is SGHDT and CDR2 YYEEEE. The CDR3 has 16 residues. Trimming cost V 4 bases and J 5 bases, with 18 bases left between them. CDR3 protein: CASSQRTVGGTGELFF. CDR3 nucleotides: TGTGCCAGCAGCCAGAGGACAGTAGGCGGGACCGGGGAGCTGTTTTTT.

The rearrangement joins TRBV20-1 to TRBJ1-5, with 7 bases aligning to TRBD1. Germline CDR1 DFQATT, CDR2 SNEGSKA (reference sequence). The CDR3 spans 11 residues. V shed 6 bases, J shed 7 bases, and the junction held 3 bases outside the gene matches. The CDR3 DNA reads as TGCAGTGCCCAGGGGGGACAGCCCCAGCATTTT. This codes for CSAQGGQPQHF.

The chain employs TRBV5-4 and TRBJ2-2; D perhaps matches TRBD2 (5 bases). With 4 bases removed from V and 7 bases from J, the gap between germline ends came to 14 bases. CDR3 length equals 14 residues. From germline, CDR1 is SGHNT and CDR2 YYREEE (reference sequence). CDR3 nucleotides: TGTGCCAGCAGCCCCGGAGGCATCGTCGGGGAGCTGTTTTTT. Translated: CASSPGGIVGELFF. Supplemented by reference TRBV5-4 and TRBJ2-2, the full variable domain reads ETGVTQSPTHLIKTRGQQVTLRCSSQSGHNTVSWYQQALGQGPQFIFQYYREEENGRGNFPPRFSGLQFPNYSSELNVNALELDDSALYLCASSPGGIVGELFFGEGSRLTVL.

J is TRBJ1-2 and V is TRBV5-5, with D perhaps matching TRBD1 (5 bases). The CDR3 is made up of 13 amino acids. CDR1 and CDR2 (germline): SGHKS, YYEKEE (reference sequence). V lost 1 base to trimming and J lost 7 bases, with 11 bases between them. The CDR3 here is CASSLSSGAGYTF. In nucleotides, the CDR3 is TGTGCCAGCAGCTTGTCATCCGGGGCTGGCTACACCTTC.

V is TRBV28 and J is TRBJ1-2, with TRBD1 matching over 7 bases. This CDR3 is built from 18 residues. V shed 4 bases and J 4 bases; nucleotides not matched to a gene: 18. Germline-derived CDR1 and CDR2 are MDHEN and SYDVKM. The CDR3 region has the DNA TGTGCCAGCAGTTACCCCCCCGGACAGGTTTCAAGGGGCTATGGCTACACCTTC. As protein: CASSYPPGQVSRGYGYTF.

CDR3 bases: TGTGCCAGCGCCCGGGGGTTCGGGGAGACCCAGTACTTC. As protein: CASARGFGETQYF. J is TRBJ2-5 and V is TRBV19; maybe TRBD2 (6 bases). This CDR3 is 13 amino acids long. Per the germline V gene, CDR1 is LNHDA and CDR2 is SQIVND (reference sequence). Trimming pared 9 bases from V and 5 bases from J, leaving 16 bases between.

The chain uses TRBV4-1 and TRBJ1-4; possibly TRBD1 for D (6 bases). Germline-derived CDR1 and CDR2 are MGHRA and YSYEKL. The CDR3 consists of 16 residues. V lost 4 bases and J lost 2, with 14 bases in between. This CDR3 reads CASSLQGGFTNEKLFF. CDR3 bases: TGCGCCAGCAGCCTACAGGGAGGGTTTACTAATGAAAAACTGTTTTTT.

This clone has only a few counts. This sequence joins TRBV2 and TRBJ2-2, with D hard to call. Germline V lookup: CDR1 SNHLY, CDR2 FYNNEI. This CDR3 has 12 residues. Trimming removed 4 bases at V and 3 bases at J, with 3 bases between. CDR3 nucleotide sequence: TGTGCCAGCAGTGTTTACACCGGGGAGCTGTTTTTT. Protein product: CASSVYTGELFF.

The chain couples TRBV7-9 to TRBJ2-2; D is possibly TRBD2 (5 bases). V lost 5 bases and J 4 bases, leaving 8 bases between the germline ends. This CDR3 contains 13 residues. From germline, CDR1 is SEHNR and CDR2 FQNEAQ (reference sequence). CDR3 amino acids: CASSPEGTGELFF. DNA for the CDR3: TGTGCCAGCAGCCCAGAGGGCACCGGGGAGCTGTTTTTT.

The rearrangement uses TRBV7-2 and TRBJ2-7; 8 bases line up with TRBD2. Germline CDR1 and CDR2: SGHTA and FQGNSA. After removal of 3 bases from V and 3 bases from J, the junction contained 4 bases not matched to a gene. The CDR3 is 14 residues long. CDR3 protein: CASSLGLEYYEQYF. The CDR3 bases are TGTGCCAGCAGCTTGGGACTAGAATACTACGAGCAGTACTTC.